Each of the 16 T cell receptor beta chains below was sequenced from the same sample in a study of cytomegalovirus exposure and HLA in healthy donors. The PCR ran on 60 Vbeta and 13 Jbeta primers. Some clones are missing from TCRdb's copy, which holds only in-frame ones; the method was immunoSEQ multiplex PCR. This sample has 100,000 to 150,000 clones, with around 78% found just once. Input material: PBMCs. The receptors were gathered from a woman in her 50s in good health and CMV-seronegative.

CDR3 coding DNA: TGTGCCAGCAGCCAAGGGACTAGCGGGGCGAGCTCCTACAATGAGCAGTTCTTC. Its protein is CASSQGTSGASSYNEQFF. The chain joins TRBV4-2 to TRBJ2-1; 12 bases map to TRBD2. CDR3 length: 18 amino acids. Germline V gene lookup returns CDR1 LGHNA and CDR2 YNFKEQ. Germline trimming cut 1 base from V and 0 bases from J; bases unmatched to any gene: 4.

The chain uses TRBV9 and TRBJ1-4; 9 bases align to TRBD1. This CDR3 comprises 14 residues. Germline lookup yields CDR1 SGDLS and CDR2 YYNGEE. V lost 3 bases and J lost 7; bases outside the gene matches: 4. The CDR3 coding sequence is TGTGCCAGCAGCGACCGGGGACAGGGTGAAAAACTGTTTTTT. Translated, it gives CASSDRGQGEKLFF.

The genes are TRBV10-3 and TRBJ2-6, with a weak D call TRBD1 (6 bases). Germline CDR1 ENHRY, CDR2 SYGVKD. There are 15 residues in the CDR3. The ends were cut back, 7 bases at V and 0 bases at J, with 10 bases in the middle. The CDR3 here is CAINGQSSGANVLTF. Written as DNA, the CDR3 is TGTGCCATCAATGGACAGTCCTCTGGGGCCAACGTCCTGACTTTC.

The chain employs TRBV12-5 and TRBJ1-1; no clear D. V was shortened by 2 bases and J by 6 bases, with 10 bases between the two germline ends. CDR3 length: 13 residues. CDR1 LGHNT and CDR2 FRNRAP come from the germline V gene. The DNA of the CDR3 is TGTGCTAGTGGTTTGTCACCCTCGGCTGAAGCTTTCTTT. This codes for CASGLSPSAEAFF.

This rearrangement joins TRBV6-1 to TRBJ1-2; no reliable D call. The CDR3 runs to 14 residues. The germline V and J ends were trimmed by 1 base and 4 bases, with 10 bases remaining between them. In germline, CDR1 is MNHNS, CDR2 SASEGT. This CDR3 reads CASSEVRGLYGYTF. DNA for the CDR3: TGTGCCAGCAGTGAAGTGAGAGGCCTCTATGGCTACACCTTC.

V usage is TRBV4-2 and J usage is TRBJ1-1; 8 bases match TRBD1. J was trimmed by 0 bases and V by 4 bases; bases with no gene match: 4. Per the germline V gene, CDR1 is LGHNA and CDR2 is YNFKEQ. This CDR3 contains 15 residues. The CDR3 is CASSLAGQVNTEAFF. The CDR3 DNA follows: TGTGCCAGCAGCCTCGCGGGACAGGTGAACACTGAAGCTTTCTTT.

This clone was counted once. V gene TRBV19 combines with J gene TRBJ2-1, with TRBD2 matching 16 bases. V dropped 2 bases and J dropped 8; count of bases not matched to a gene: 15. Germline loops: CDR1 LNHDA, CDR2 SQIVND (reference sequence). The CDR3 has 20 residues. CDR3 region: CASSISWEWGLAGGFDEQFF. Here the CDR3 DNA reads TGTGCCAGTAGTATATCGTGGGAGTGGGGACTAGCGGGAGGGTTCGATGAGCAGTTCTTC.

This clone was counted only a few times. The chain joins TRBV7-6 to TRBJ2-3; maybe TRBD2 (6 bases). From germline, CDR1 is SGHVS and CDR2 FNYEAQ. The V end was cut by 5 bases, the J end by 4 bases, with 13 bases between. The CDR3 has 14 residues. The CDR3 DNA sequence: TGTGCCAGCAGCGGCCTGTCGGGGGCAGATACGCAGTATTTT. Translation gives CASSGLSGADTQYF.

The chain recombines TRBV7-2 with TRBJ1-2; 7 bases match TRBD1. The ends lost 5 bases at V and 9 bases at J; junction bases unmatched: 15. CDR3 length: 15 residues. Germline V gene lookup returns CDR1 SGHTA and CDR2 FQGNSA. The CDR3 nucleotides are TGTGCCAGCAGCCCCCGACAGGGAATATCATATCGCTACACCTTC. As protein: CASSPRQGISYRYTF.

This rearrangement joins TRBV19 to TRBJ2-7; 16 bases line up with TRBD2. The V gene's germline CDR1 is LNHDA and CDR2 SQIVND (reference sequence). The junction had 8 bases not matched to a gene; V was cut back by 5 bases and J by 1 base. The CDR3 contains 18 residues. This CDR3 is CASSLLPGLAGGSYEQYF. The CDR3 nucleotides are TGTGCCAGTAGTCTCCTCCCGGGACTAGCGGGGGGGTCCTACGAGCAGTACTTC. Together with reference TRBV19 and TRBJ2-7, the CDR3 gives the full variable domain: DGGITQSPKYLFRKEGQNVTLSCEQNLNHDAMYWYRQDPGQGLRLIYYSQIVNDFQKGDIAEGYSVSREKKESFPLTVTSAQKNPTAFYLCASSLLPGLAGGSYEQYFGPGTRLTVT.

The rearrangement joins TRBV4-1 to TRBJ2-3; maybe TRBD2 (5 bases). Germline V gene sequence: CDR1 MGHRA, CDR2 YSYEKL. V shed 4 bases and J shed 4 bases, with 12 bases lying between them. The CDR3 consists of 14 residues. The CDR3 sequence is CASSPPTTADTQYF. CDR3 nucleotide sequence: TGCGCCAGCAGCCCACCGACTACGGCAGATACGCAGTATTTT.

The chain joins TRBV4-1 to TRBJ2-3; maybe TRBD1 (6 bases). The germline V gene encodes CDR1 MGHRA and CDR2 YSYEKL. The CDR3 sequence is 15 residues long. The V and J ends lost 1 base and 2 bases respectively, with 10 bases between them. The CDR3 is CASSQGRGITDTQYF. CDR3 sequence (DNA): TGCGCCAGCAGCCAAGGAAGGGGGATCACAGATACGCAGTATTTT.

In its sample, this clone was seen once. The chain employs TRBV4-3 and TRBJ2-2, with D tentatively TRBD2 (5 bases). This CDR3 is built from 14 residues. Germline loops: CDR1 LGHNA, CDR2 YSLEER. V was pared by 1 base and J by 10 bases, with 13 bases between. The CDR3 nucleotides are TGCGCCAGCAGCCAAGTAGGACTTGAAGAGGAGCTGTTTTTT. Its protein is CASSQVGLEEELFF.

This sequence joins TRBV19 and TRBJ2-7; D uncertain. Germline V lookup: CDR1 LNHDA, CDR2 SQIVND (reference sequence). V lost 2 bases to trimming and J lost 0 bases, with 20 bases between them. The CDR3 covers 18 residues. The CDR3, as DNA: TGTGCCAGTAGTATACGAGCCACGTTATCCGGGTCCTCCTACGAGCAGTACTTC. Translated, it gives CASSIRATLSGSSYEQYF.

In this sample, this clone turned up a few times. The V call is TRBV4-3, the J call TRBJ2-5, with D possibly matching TRBD1 (5 bases). The CDR3 spans 15 residues. Between the trimmed V and J ends, which lost 0 bases and 1 base, there was a span of 9 bases. Germline lookup yields CDR1 LGHNA and CDR2 YSLEER. CDR3 region: CASSQDRGSQETQYF. CDR3 DNA sequence: TGCGCCAGCAGCCAAGATAGGGGCAGCCAAGAGACCCAGTACTTC.

V is TRBV6-1 and J is TRBJ1-5; TRBD1 is a possible D gene (6 bases). The CDR3 length is 16 residues. The germline gives CDR1 MNHNS, CDR2 SASEGT. Trimming took 4 bases from V and 2 from J, leaving 15 bases between them. The CDR3 DNA reads as TGTGCCAGCAGTGCAGGGGTGGGGGACGGCAATCAGCCCCAGCATTTT. This codes for CASSAGVGDGNQPQHF.